This TCR beta chain was documented in a study of CD8 T cells in Susac syndrome. The ends lost 6 bases at V and 5 bases at J; junction bases unmatched: 8. Germline V lookup: CDR1 MDHEN, CDR2 SYDVKM. The CDR3 covers 15 residues. It was with random hexamers that roughly 0.45 to 1 ug RNA was reverse transcribed. Across 54 Vbeta and 13 Jbeta, TCR beta CDR3 was amplified with immunoSEQ multiplex PCR. One entry per CDR3 protein results from TCRdb running MiXCR on the immunoSEQ multiplex PCR reads. The data hold about 200,000 distinct CDR3 sequences, with around 96% observed a single time. The authors carried out high-throughput sequencing of TCR beta. They applied it to CD8+ and CD4+ T cells obtained from blood.

The sequence came from a human donor with multiple sclerosis. Sequenced material: CD4+ T cells from PBMCs. J is TRBJ1-5 and V is TRBV28, with 9 nucleotides matching TRBD1. CDR3 protein: CASRGGDRAHQPQHF. CDR3 DNA sequence: TGTGCCAGCAGGGGGGGGGACAGGGCGCATCAGCCCCAGCATTTT.